This T cell receptor beta chain is from a study of T cells in narcolepsy. Study in general: Donors had narcolepsy type 1 or type 2, or were healthy controls.

For this clone: Its antigen is unidentified.

The V and J ends lost 4 bases and 6 bases respectively, with 21 bases between them. CDR3 size: 16 residues. CDR1 is MDHEN, CDR2 SYDVKM, per germline. Study-level points and caveats: Reportedly, autoreactive clonotypes were serially detected in patients' blood but not controls'. Some memory CD4+ repertoires had no autoreactive clone sequences. HCRT-specific and TRIB2-specific autoreactive clonotypes appeared among same-patient CSF and blood CD4+ clonotypes.

Repertoires were generated with immunoSEQ multiplex PCR, while TCRdb's copy carries only in-frame clones and drops some. The repertoire holds 30,000 or so clones, with approximately 82% as singletons. This chain connects TRBV28 to TRBJ1-2; the D is unclear. The sequence derives from a human donor with narcolepsy. Input material: CD45RA- memory CD4+ T cells from PBMCs. The CDR3 sequence: CASSSPGSEGIHGYTF. CDR3 nucleotides: TGTGCCAGCAGTTCCCCCGGTTCGGAAGGGATCCATGGCTACACCTTC.